These 27 T cell receptor beta chains originate from one sample sequenced in a study of blood T cell repertoires in COVID-19. Assay: immunoSEQ multiplex PCR; the TCRdb copy retains only in-frame clones and omits some. Among about 150,000 clones, 90% were seen once, and the ten largest hold approximately 0.5%. The sample consisted of peripheral blood. The receptors here all came from a man between 50 and 59 years old with acute or convalescent COVID-19.

This chain uses TRBV28 with TRBJ1-4; D possibly corresponds to TRBD1 (6 bases). Germline V gene lookup returns CDR1 MDHEN and CDR2 SYDVKM. This CDR3 is 12 amino acids long. The ends were cut back, 8 bases at V and 13 bases at J, with 17 bases in the middle. CDR3 sequence reads: CASGTRNEGLFF. The CDR3, as DNA: TGTGCCAGCGGGACACGTAATGAAGGACTGTTTTTT.

The V gene is TRBV18, the J gene TRBJ2-1; no reliable D call. This CDR3 has 15 residues. V was pared by 4 bases and J by 1 base, with 11 bases between. CDR1 is KGHSH, CDR2 LQKENI, per germline. The CDR3: CASSLLDSSYNEQFF. The CDR3 bases are TGTGCCAGCTCACTTCTCGACTCGTCCTACAATGAGCAGTTCTTC.

This chain connects TRBV29-1 to TRBJ1-2; 7 nucleotides match TRBD1. This CDR3 is 14 amino acids long. CDR1 SQVTM and CDR2 ANQGSEA come from the germline V gene. The V gene end was trimmed by 6 bases and the J gene end by 4 bases; junction bases not matched to a gene: 11. DNA for the CDR3: TGCAGCGTGGGAGACAGGGCCCAGGTCTATGGCTACACCTTC. Translation: CSVGDRAQVYGYTF.

The chain links TRBV30 to TRBJ2-7; 7 nucleotides match TRBD1. The CDR3 runs to 15 residues. The V gene end was trimmed by 3 bases and the J gene end by 0 bases; junction bases not matched to a gene: 8. Germline lookup yields CDR1 GTSNPN and CDR2 SVGIG (reference sequence). The CDR3 sequence: CAWRGSGTASYEQYF. CDR3 coding DNA: TGTGCCTGGAGGGGGTCCGGGACAGCCTCCTACGAGCAGTACTTC.

The chain recombines TRBV7-2 with TRBJ2-3, with D uncertain. The CDR3 is made up of 13 amino acids. The ends were cut back, 5 bases at V and 2 bases at J, with 8 bases in the middle. Germline CDR1 is SGHTA and CDR2 is FQGNSA. The CDR3 loop is CASSVTFTDTQYF. Here the CDR3 DNA reads TGTGCCAGCAGCGTGACTTTCACAGATACGCAGTATTTT. The full variable domain, its missing parts supplied by reference TRBV7-2 and TRBJ2-3, is GAGVSQSPSNKVTEKGKDVELRCDPISGHTALYWYRQSLGQGLEFLIYFQGNSAPDKSGLPSDRFSAERTGGSVSTLTIQRTQQEDSAVYLCASSVTFTDTQYFGPGTRLTVL.

V is TRBV12-3 or TRBV12-4 and J is TRBJ2-4; maybe TRBD1 (6 bases). This CDR3 spans 11 amino acids. V was cut by 5 bases and J by 16 bases, with 15 bases left in between. CDR3 DNA: TGTGCCAGCAGTCTGGTGGGGGCTAAATACTTC. Its translation: CASSLVGAKYF.

V usage is TRBV4-2 and J usage is TRBJ2-1; D is unresolved. The germline V gene has CDR1 LGHNA and CDR2 YNFKEQ. The CDR3 contains 12 residues. V was shortened by 1 base and J by 6 bases, with 4 bases between the two germline ends. The CDR3 reads CASSQVLNEQFF. CDR3 nucleotide sequence: TGTGCCAGCAGCCAAGTTCTCAATGAGCAGTTCTTC.

The chain employs TRBV12-3 or TRBV12-4 and TRBJ2-1; 8 nucleotides match TRBD2. The CDR3 sequence is 13 residues long. V shed 6 bases, J shed 6 bases, and the junction held 4 bases outside the gene matches. CDR3 residues: CASSLGLVNEQFF. DNA of the CDR3: TGTGCCAGCAGCCTGGGACTAGTCAATGAGCAGTTCTTC.

V is TRBV5-5 and J is TRBJ1-2; 8 bases align to TRBD1. Germline-derived CDR1 and CDR2 are SGHKS and YYEKEE (reference sequence). Trimming cost V 2 bases and J 8 bases; bases outside gene matches: 14. This CDR3 contains 16 residues. The CDR3 DNA reads TGTGCCAGCAGCTTTTGGGAGAGAGGACAGGGAGGAGGCTACACCTTC. Amino acids: CASSFWERGQGGGYTF. Full variable domain (outside the CDR3, taken from reference TRBV5-5 and TRBJ1-2): DAGVTQSPTHLIKTRGQQVTLRCSPISGHKSVSWYQQVLGQGPQFIFQYYEKEERGRGNFPDRFSARQFPNYSSELNVNALLLGDSALYLCASSFWERGQGGGYTFGSGTRLTVV.

V and J are TRBV9 and TRBJ1-1; the D is unclear. Trimming shortened V by 0 bases and J by 2 bases, and 5 bases separated the two germline ends. The germline V gene has CDR1 SGDLS and CDR2 YYNGEE. The CDR3 extends over 13 amino acids. In nucleotides, the CDR3 is TGTGCCAGCAGCGTAGTTTATAACACTGAAGCTTTCTTT. As protein: CASSVVYNTEAFF.

The chain is built from TRBV7-3 and TRBJ1-3; D remains ambiguous. The CDR3 runs to 17 residues. V lost 5 bases to trimming and J lost 0 bases, with 17 bases between them. Germline V gives CDR1 SGHTA, CDR2 FQGTGA. CDR3 DNA sequence: TGTGCCAGCAGCATGACGGGAAGCTTGAGCTCTGGAAACACCATATATTTT. It translates to CASSMTGSLSSGNTIYF.

This sequence joins TRBV19 and TRBJ1-6; 10 bases agree with TRBD1. This CDR3 comprises 14 residues. From germline, CDR1 is LNHDA and CDR2 SQIVND (reference sequence). Germline trimming cut 7 bases from V and 7 bases from J; bases unmatched to any gene: 4. In DNA, the CDR3 is TGTGCCAGTACCGACAGGGGGCGGAATTCACCCCTCCACTTT. Translating it yields CASTDRGRNSPLHF.

The chain couples TRBV4-1 to TRBJ2-3, with TRBD2 identical over 14 bases. V shed 5 bases, J shed 3 bases, and the junction held 4 bases outside the gene matches. Germline CDR1 reads MGHRA; CDR2 reads YSYEKL. The CDR3 runs to 16 residues. The CDR3 DNA reads as TGCGCCAGCAGCAATAGACTAGCGGGAGGGACAGATACGCAGTATTTT. Residues: CASSNRLAGGTDTQYF.

The V gene is TRBV2, the J gene TRBJ2-7, with 8 nucleotides matching TRBD1. CDR3 length equals 13 residues. Looked up from germline, CDR1 is SNHLY and CDR2 is FYNNEI. The trim removed 7 bases at V and 7 bases at J, leaving 9 bases unmatched. CDR3 DNA: TGTGCCAGCACTGCGACAGGGGTCTGGGAGCAGTACTTC. Protein sequence: CASTATGVWEQYF.

The CDR3 sequence: CASSPRQGSSGNTIYF. The CDR3 nucleotides are TGTGCCAGCAGCCCGAGACAGGGGAGCTCTGGAAACACCATATATTTT. V and J are TRBV7-6 and TRBJ1-3; 8 nucleotides align to TRBD1. Germline CDR1 SGHVS, CDR2 FNYEAQ. CDR3 size: 16 residues. J lost 0 bases, V lost 5 bases, and 6 bases had no gene match.

The chain joins TRBV5-1 to TRBJ2-1; the match to TRBD1 covers 12 bases. CDR1 and CDR2 (germline): SGHRS, YFSETQ. The CDR3 is 16 residues long. With V trimmed by 0 bases and J by 10 bases, 8 bases remained unmatched. The DNA of the CDR3 is TGCGCCAGCAGCTTGGTTGGGGGACAGGGGGCCGGAGAGCAGTTCTTC. Translating gives CASSLVGGQGAGEQFF.

This clone showed up just once. The chain links TRBV2 to TRBJ1-6, with D unclear. Trimming left V 7 bases short and J 0 bases short, with 10 bases between. Germline CDR1 is SNHLY and CDR2 is FYNNEI. This CDR3 contains 15 residues. The CDR3 loop is CASIQASSYNSPLHF. CDR3 nucleotide sequence: TGTGCCAGCATCCAGGCGAGCTCCTATAATTCACCCCTCCACTTT.

V gene TRBV28 combines with J gene TRBJ2-1; D possibly corresponds to TRBD2 (5 bases). Germline V gene lookup returns CDR1 MDHEN and CDR2 SYDVKM. The CDR3 loop spans 16 amino acids. V was shortened by 5 bases and J by 7 bases, with 21 bases between the two germline ends. CDR3 sequence (DNA): TGTGCCAGCAGTCCTGTGGACTCCACGGGGTGGAATGAGCAGTTCTTC. Its protein product is CASSPVDSTGWNEQFF.

The chain is built from TRBV18 and TRBJ2-6; 9 bases fit TRBD1. V dropped 3 bases and J dropped 0; count of bases not matched to a gene: 3. The germline gives CDR1 KGHSH, CDR2 LQKENI. The CDR3 has 17 amino acids. The CDR3 sequence: CASSPGQGNSGANVLTF. DNA for the CDR3: TGTGCCAGCTCACCCGGACAGGGGAACTCTGGGGCCAACGTCCTGACTTTC. Full variable domain (missing parts from reference TRBV18 and TRBJ2-6): NAGVMQNPRHLVRRRGQEARLRCSPMKGHSHVYWYRQLPEEGLKFMVYLQKENIIDESGMPKERFSAEFPKEGPSILRIQQVVRGDSAAYFCASSPGQGNSGANVLTFGAGSRLTVL.

The rearrangement links TRBV19 to TRBJ2-7; 9 bases map to TRBD1. The CDR3 runs 17 residues. Germline V lookup: CDR1 LNHDA, CDR2 SQIVND (reference sequence). With 5 bases clipped from V and 4 bases from J, the junction kept 15 bases outside the gene matches. The CDR3 sequence is CASSASGRDRVLYEQYF. The CDR3, as DNA: TGTGCCAGTAGTGCGAGCGGTCGGGACAGGGTCTTATACGAGCAGTACTTC.

This clone was observed a single time. V gene TRBV7-9 combines with J gene TRBJ2-7; TRBD2 agrees at 7 bases. The CDR3 has 14 residues. The germline V gene encodes CDR1 SEHNR and CDR2 FQNEAQ (reference sequence). The V segment lost 1 base and the J segment 3 bases; nucleotides outside the gene matches: 3. CDR3 residues: CASSLGTRLYEQYF. The CDR3 region has the DNA TGTGCCAGCAGCTTAGGGACTAGACTCTACGAGCAGTACTTC.

CDR3 sequence (DNA): TGTGCCAGCAGAATAGGGGTCGGTACAGGGAAAAGCAATCAGCCCCAGCATTTT. Its translation: CASRIGVGTGKSNQPQHF. The rearrangement uses TRBV11-3 and TRBJ1-5; TRBD1 is a possible D gene (6 bases). The V end lost 6 bases, the J end lost 1 base, and 22 bases lay between the germline ends. CDR3 length equals 18 residues. Per the germline V gene, CDR1 is SGHNT and CDR2 is YENEEA.

The chain carries TRBV30 and TRBJ1-2; D is uncertain. Germline V gene lookup returns CDR1 GTSNPN and CDR2 SVGIG (reference sequence). This CDR3 has 11 residues. V gave up 0 bases and J gave up 8 bases, with 7 bases separating them. CDR3 region: CAWSVSLGYTF. The DNA of the CDR3 is TGTGCCTGGAGTGTATCACTGGGCTACACCTTC.

This chain joins TRBV6-4 and TRBJ1-5; possibly TRBD1 for D (5 bases). Trimming stripped 4 bases from V and 7 bases from J, with 11 bases between. CDR1 is MRHNA and CDR2 is SNTAGT in the germline V gene. CDR3 length equals 13 residues. In DNA, the CDR3 is TGTGCCAGCAGTGCAGGGCAGGGACAGCCCCAGCATTTT. This encodes CASSAGQGQPQHF.

This chain joins TRBV19 and TRBJ1-5; tentative D call: TRBD1 (6 bases). CDR3 length: 15 amino acids. Germline V gives CDR1 LNHDA, CDR2 SQIVND (reference sequence). V lost 7 bases and J lost 4, with 17 bases in between. The CDR3 DNA is TGTGCCAGTACCGGAACAGGGCCAGAAAATCAGCCCCAGCATTTT. This sequence encodes CASTGTGPENQPQHF.

The chain carries TRBV27 and TRBJ2-3, with 9 positions matching TRBD1. The CDR3 extends over 16 amino acids. V shed 3 bases, J shed 3 bases, and the junction held 7 bases outside the gene matches. Germline V gives CDR1 MNHEY, CDR2 SMNVEV (reference sequence). The CDR3 reads CASSLGWTGVTDTQYF. The DNA for the CDR3 is TGTGCCAGCAGTTTGGGCTGGACAGGGGTTACAGATACGCAGTATTTT.

CDR3 sequence reads: CASRPDRAGNTIYF. The DNA of the CDR3 is TGTGCCAGCAGACCTGACAGGGCTGGAAACACCATATATTTT. The chain recombines TRBV7-8 with TRBJ1-3; TRBD1 matches at 7 bases. The ends lost 6 bases at V and 2 bases at J; junction bases unmatched: 4. The CDR3 totals 14 residues. The germline CDR1 and CDR2 sequences are SGHVS and FQNEAQ.